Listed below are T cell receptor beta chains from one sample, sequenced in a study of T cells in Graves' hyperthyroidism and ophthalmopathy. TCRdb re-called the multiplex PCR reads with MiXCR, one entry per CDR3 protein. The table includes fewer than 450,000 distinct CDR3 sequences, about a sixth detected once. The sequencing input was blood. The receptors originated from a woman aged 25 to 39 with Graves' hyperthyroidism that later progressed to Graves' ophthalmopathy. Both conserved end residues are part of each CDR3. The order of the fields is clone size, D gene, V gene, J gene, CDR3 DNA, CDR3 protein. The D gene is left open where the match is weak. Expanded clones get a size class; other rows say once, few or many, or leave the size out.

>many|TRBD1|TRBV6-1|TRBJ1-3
TGTGCCAGCACCCCAGGGGGGGGTGGAAACACCATATATTTT
CASTPGGGGNTIYF
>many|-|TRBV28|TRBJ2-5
TGTGCCAGCAGCCGTCCCGGGACATTTAAAGAGACCCAGTACTTC
CASSRPGTFKETQYF
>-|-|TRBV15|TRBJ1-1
TGTGCCACCAGCAGAGCACGGGAGTACACTGAAGCTTTCTTT
CATSRAREYTEAFF
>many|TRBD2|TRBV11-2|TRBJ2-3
TGTGCCAGCAGCTTAGGGGTAGCGGGAAACACAGATACGCAGTATTTT
CASSLGVAGNTDTQYF
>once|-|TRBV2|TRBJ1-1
TGTGCCAGCAGTGAATTGGGGGGGGGTCGGACTGAAGCTTTCTTT
CASSELGGGRTEAFF
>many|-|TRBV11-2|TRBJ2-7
TGTGCCAGCAGCTCGACAGTCTCCTACGAGCAGTACTTC
CASSSTVSYEQYF
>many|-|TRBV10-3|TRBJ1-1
TGTGCCATCAGTGAGAGACCAGGACCAGGCGCTGAAGCTTTCTTT
CAISERPGPGAEAFF
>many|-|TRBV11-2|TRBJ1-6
TGTGCCAGCAGCCATTCGCCGGAGTCTTCACCCCTCCACTTT
CASSHSPESSPLHF
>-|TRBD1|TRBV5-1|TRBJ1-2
TGTGCCAGCAGGCCCGGGACAGGAAACTATGGCTACACCTTC
CASRPGTGNYGYTF
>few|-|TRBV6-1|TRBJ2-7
TGTGCCAGCAGTGAAGTTTGGCAGGGGCGCTACGAGCAGTACTTC
CASSEVWQGRYEQYF
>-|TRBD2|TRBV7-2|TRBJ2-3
TGTGCCAGCAGCGTCGGGACTAGCGGGATATATACGCAGTATTTT
CASSVGTSGIYTQYF
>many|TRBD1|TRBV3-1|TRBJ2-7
TGTGCCAGCAGCCTCACCCGACAGGGCGCGCAGTACTTC
CASSLTRQGAQYF
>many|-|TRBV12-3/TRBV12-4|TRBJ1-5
TGTGCCAGCACCCCAGGGGTAAGACAGCCCCAGCATTTT
CASTPGVRQPQHF
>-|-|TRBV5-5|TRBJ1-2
TGTGCCAGCAGACTCGACAGTAACTATGGCTACACCTTC
CASRLDSNYGYTF
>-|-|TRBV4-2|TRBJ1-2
TGTGCCAGCAGCCGTATTGGACAGAACTATGGCTACACCTTC
CASSRIGQNYGYTF
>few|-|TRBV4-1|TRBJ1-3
TGCGCCAGCAGCCAAGAAAAGGGCAGGGGCGCGAAAGGAAACACCATATATTTT
CASSQEKGRGAKGNTIYF
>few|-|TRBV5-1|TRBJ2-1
TGCGCCAGCAGCAGGACCGGGACCCCTGTGTACAATGAGCAGTTCTTC
CASSRTGTPVYNEQFF
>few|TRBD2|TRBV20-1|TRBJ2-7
TGCAGTGCTAGGGGGGACTACTCCTACGAGCAGTACTTC
CSARGDYSYEQYF
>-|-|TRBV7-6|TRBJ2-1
TGTGCCAGCAGCGCACGAGACTACTCCTACAATGAGCAGTTCTTC
CASSARDYSYNEQFF
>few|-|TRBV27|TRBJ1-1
TGTGCCAGCAGTCCAGGATTCGGTGGAGCTTTCTTT
CASSPGFGGAFF
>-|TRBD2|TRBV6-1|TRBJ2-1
TGTGCCAGCAGCGAGGAAACTAGCGGGGGGGCCTATGAGCAGTTCTTC
CASSEETSGGAYEQFF
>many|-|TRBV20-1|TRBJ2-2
TGCAGCCTACTTCGGGGGACCGGGGAGCTGTTTTTT
CSLLRGTGELFF
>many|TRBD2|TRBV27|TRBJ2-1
TGTGCCAGCAGTTTACAGATACCGGGACTAGCGGGAGAGGACAATGAGCAGTTCTTC
CASSLQIPGLAGEDNEQFF
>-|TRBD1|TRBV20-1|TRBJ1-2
TGCAGTGCTAGATACAGGGGAGGCCACTATGGCTACACCTTC
CSARYRGGHYGYTF
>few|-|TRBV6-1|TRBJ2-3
TGTGCCAGCAGCAAGTCGGGAGTTTCAGATACGCAGTATTTT
CASSKSGVSDTQYF
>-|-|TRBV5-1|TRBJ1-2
TGCGCCAGCAGCTTGGAGCCCTCGGAGCTTCACAGTGGCTACACCTTC
CASSLEPSELHSGYTF
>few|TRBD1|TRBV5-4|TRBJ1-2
TGTGCCAGCAGCCGACAGGGGGCTGGTCGTGGCTACACCTTC
CASSRQGAGRGYTF
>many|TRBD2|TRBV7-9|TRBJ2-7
TGTGCCAGCAGCCGTAGCGGGGGGAGCTCCTACGAGCAGTACTTC
CASSRSGGSSYEQYF
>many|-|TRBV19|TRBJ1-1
TGTGCCAGTAGTATTTACCAGGGAATGAACTCTGAAGCTTTCTTT
CASSIYQGMNSEAFF
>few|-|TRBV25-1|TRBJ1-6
TGTGCCAGCGGTAAAAACACCCCGCCAGGGCATAATTCACCCCTCCACTTT
CASGKNTPPGHNSPLHF
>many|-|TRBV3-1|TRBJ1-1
TGTGCCAGCAGCGATCAAGGGGGACTTAAAGCTTTCTTT
CASSDQGGLKAFF
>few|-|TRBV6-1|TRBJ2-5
TGTGCCAGCAGTGTCTCGTCGGTTCAGTACTTC
CASSVSSVQYF
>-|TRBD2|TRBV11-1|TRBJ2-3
TGTGCCAGCAGCTCACCCACTAGCGGGGACAGCACAGATACGCAGTATTTT
CASSSPTSGDSTDTQYF
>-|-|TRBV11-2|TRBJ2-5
TGTGCCAGCAGAGAAGGGACAGAGACCCAGTACTTC
CASREGTETQYF
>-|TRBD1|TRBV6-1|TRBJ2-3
TGTGCCAGCAGCGGATTGAAGTGGGGACAGAGAGAAACTACTAGCACAGATACGCAGTATTTT
CASSGLKWGQRETTSTDTQYF
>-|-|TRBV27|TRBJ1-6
TGTGCCAGCAGTGCCTATGGTGGATTCACCCTCCACTTT
CASSAYGGFTLHF
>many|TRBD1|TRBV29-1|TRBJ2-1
TGCAGCGTTGAAAGAGGGACAGGGGGCGGTGAGCAGTTCTTC
CSVERGTGGGEQFF
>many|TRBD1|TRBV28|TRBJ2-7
TGTGCCAGCAGCGTGAACAGGGGCAACTCCTACGAGCAGTACTTC
CASSVNRGNSYEQYF
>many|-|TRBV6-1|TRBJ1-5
TGTGCCAGCAGCCTACACGGTGGTGCTGTCAATCAGCCCCAGCATTTT
CASSLHGGAVNQPQHF
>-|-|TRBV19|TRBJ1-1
TGTTCCAGTAGTCATCTATTTCGGCAGGGAGGCACTGAAGCTTTCTTT
CSSSHLFRQGGTEAFF
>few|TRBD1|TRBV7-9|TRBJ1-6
TGTGCCAACAGCCTTACCGGGACAGGGGTTTCACCCCTCCACTTT
CANSLTGTGVSPLHF
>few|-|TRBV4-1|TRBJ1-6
TGCGCCAGCAGCCAAGAATGGTCGGCTTCACCCCTCCACTTT
CASSQEWSASPLHF
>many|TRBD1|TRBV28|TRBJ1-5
TGTGCCAGCAGACAGGGGTGGAATCAGCCCCAGCATTTT
CASRQGWNQPQHF
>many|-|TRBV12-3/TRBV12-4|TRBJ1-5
TGTGCCAGCAGTTTGGGGAGTTATCAGCCCCAGCATTTT
CASSLGSYQPQHF
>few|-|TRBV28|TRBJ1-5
TGTGCCAGCAGTTTAAGGTTCCCCCGGCGGGATAGCAATCAGCCCCAGCATTTT
CASSLRFPRRDSNQPQHF
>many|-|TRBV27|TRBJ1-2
TGTGCCAGCAGAGGCCCCTCGACAGTTTATGGCTACACCTTC
CASRGPSTVYGYTF
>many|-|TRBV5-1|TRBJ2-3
TGCGCCAGCAGCTTGGTGTCCGGGATTAGCACAGATACGCAGTATTTT
CASSLVSGISTDTQYF
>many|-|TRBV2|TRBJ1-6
TGTGCCAGCAGTGATTATCCGGGAGGGGACGGTAATTCACCCCTCCACTTT
CASSDYPGGDGNSPLHF